The rows below give T cell receptor beta chains drawn from one sample of a study of cytomegalovirus exposure and HLA in healthy donors. Method: immunoSEQ multiplex PCR; TCRdb's copy keeps in-frame clones and lacks some. The sample yields roughly 150,000 clones, around 66% seen once. Sequences were obtained from PBMCs. The receptor set was obtained from a woman aged 25 to 39 in good health and CMV-seropositive. CDR3s include the opening cysteine and the closing phenylalanine or tryptophan. The D gene is left open where the match is weak. Not every row has a clone size; where given, it reads once, few, many or a size class.

>-|TRBJ1-2|TRBV19|-
CAVGGVRGYTF
TGTGCCGTCGGGGGGGTTAGGGGCTACACCTTC
>-|TRBJ1-4|TRBV4-1|-
CASSQAPVEKLFF
TGCGCCAGCAGCCAAGCACCGGTTGAAAAACTGTTTTTT
>TRBD1|TRBJ1-1|TRBV19|few
CASSDRGFGLPQAFF
TGTGCCAGTAGTGACAGGGGCTTTGGCTTGCCCCAAGCTTTCTTT
>-|TRBJ1-5|TRBV5-1|few
CASSLKLGQPQHF
TGCGCCAGCAGCTTAAAACTAGGACAGCCCCAGCATTTT
>TRBD1|TRBJ1-6|TRBV7-2|-
CASSLTTGVASSYNSPLHF
TGTGCCAGCAGCTTAACGACAGGGGTTGCCTCCTCCTATAATTCACCCCTCCACTTT
>-|TRBJ1-1|TRBV11-2|-
CASSLEMVSGNTEAFF
TGTGCCAGCAGCTTAGAAATGGTTTCCGGGAACACTGAAGCTTTCTTT
>-|TRBJ2-1|TRBV29-1|-
CSVYPRAGVGYNEQFF
TGCAGCGTCTACCCTCGGGCAGGGGTAGGATACAATGAGCAGTTCTTC
>-|TRBJ1-2|TRBV25-1|-
CASSEYGGNYGYTF
TGTGCCAGCAGTGAATACGGGGGTAACTATGGCTACACCTTC
>-|TRBJ2-2|TRBV4-1|-
CASSLTRAGTGELFF
TGCGCCAGCAGCCTAACAAGGGCGGGCACCGGGGAGCTGTTTTTT
>TRBD1|TRBJ1-1|TRBV6-5|-
CASSRYAGGNTEAFF
TGTGCCAGCAGTCGGTACGCAGGGGGGAACACTGAAGCTTTCTTT
>TRBD1|TRBJ1-3|TRBV7-9|-
CASSPRQGMGNTIYF
TGTGCCAGCAGCCCCCGACAGGGAATGGGAAACACCATATATTTT
>TRBD1|TRBJ2-3|TRBV18|-
CASSPGTGGHDTQYF
TGTGCCAGCTCGCCCGGGACAGGGGGCCACGATACGCAGTATTTT
>-|TRBJ1-1|TRBV6-5|few
CASSYGGSYTEAFF
TGTGCCAGCAGTTATGGGGGGTCTTACACTGAAGCTTTCTTT
>-|TRBJ1-2|TRBV2|once
CASRTPLNYGYTF
TGTGCCAGCAGAACACCCTTGAACTATGGCTACACCTTC
>TRBD2|TRBJ2-2|TRBV7-2|-
CASSLLLLAELGGELFF
TGTGCCAGCAGCTTACTTTTACTAGCGGAATTGGGGGGGGAGCTGTTTTTT
>-|TRBJ2-5|TRBV5-1|-
CASSLPHGGGETQYF
TGCGCCAGCAGCTTGCCCCACGGTGGCGGTGAGACCCAGTACTTC
>-|TRBJ2-3|TRBV9|-
CASSAHADTQYF
TGTGCCAGCAGCGCACACGCAGATACGCAGTATTTT
>TRBD1|TRBJ1-1|TRBV2|few
CASRAGGLNTEAFF
TGTGCCAGCAGGGCAGGGGGCCTTAACACTGAAGCTTTCTTT
>TRBD1|TRBJ2-7|TRBV7-6|few
CASSQISPGQYHPYEQYF
TGTGCCAGCAGCCAGATCTCTCCGGGACAGTATCATCCCTACGAGCAGTACTTC
>TRBD1|TRBJ1-1|TRBV18|once
CASSRGQGARTEAFF
TGTGCCAGCTCACGGGGGCAGGGGGCTCGCACTGAAGCTTTCTTT
>-|TRBJ1-5|TRBV28|-
CASSQLAKNQPQHF
TGTGCCAGCAGTCAACTTGCTAAAAATCAGCCCCAGCATTTT
>-|TRBJ2-4|TRBV18|-
CASSNSGLAKNIQYF
TGTGCCAGCTCTAATAGCGGACTAGCCAAAAACATTCAGTACTTC
>-|TRBJ2-3|TRBV6-5|-
CASRTDGADTQYF
TGTGCCAGCAGAACAGACGGGGCAGATACGCAGTATTTT